This T cell receptor beta chain was captured by sequencing in a study of molecular identifiers for immune sequencing clone quantification (dated 2018 in TCRdb). The study in broad terms: For a replicate experiment, the RNA from either approximately 20,000 or 100,000 naive CD8 T cells was divided into five aliquots, and four of those aliquots went on to sequencing. CD8 T cells were used in a methods study to benchmark molecular-identifier clustering-based TCR repertoire sequencing (MIDCIRS) and TCR RNA copy counting.

Naive CD8 T cell libraries were made from roughly 21,000 to 960,000 sorted cells using 10%, 30% or 50% of purified RNA. Naive CD8 T cells were FACS-sorted as CD8+CD4-CCR7+CD45RA+ on a BD FACSAria II into RLT Plus buffer. To test detection sensitivity, Jurkat RNA equivalent to nine to ten TCR copies was spiked into samples of about 19,000-1,000,000 naive CD8 T cells. CD8 T cells were enriched with RosetteSep CD8+ T Cell Enrichment Cocktail and Ficoll-Paque, followed by ACK red cell lysis. From the germline V gene, CDR1 is KGHDR and CDR2 is SFDVKD. The V and J ends are trimmed by 3 bases and 5 bases, leaving 13 bases between them. The CDR3 runs 15 amino acids, cysteine and phenylalanine included. Only the CDR3 part of the read is kept: 45 bases, read in frame from the first base. What the work shows at the level of the full study, not this receptor alone: Modeling estimated 2.5 to 3 recovered TCR RNA copies per cell, compared with about ten by digital PCR, which implies roughly 30% capture efficiency. A single cell's worth of spiked-in Jurkat TCR RNA was reported detectable even among 850,000 to 1,000,000 naive CD8 T cells. The naive libraries included spiked-in Jurkat TCR RNA (10 copies' worth), and this RNA is not part of the donor repertoire. Without barcode sub-clustering, chimeric consensus sequences inflated TCR diversity; chimeras reached as high as 47%. Clones above 20 RNA copies held over 98% of molecules in CMV-specific effector cells but under 1% in naive cells. Highly expanded clone sizes could be underestimated because identical TCR molecules may share a barcode.

The protocol used for the library was PCR. For sequencing, an Illumina HiSeq 4000 was employed. Preparation of bulk TCR libraries followed a previously described approach, with the TCR primers listed in Table S5. Total RNA was purified with the Qiagen AllPrep DNA/RNA kit. Before analysis, reads from multiple sequencing runs of the same library were pooled. In the source study's methods: Reads were retained only if an exact TCR constant sequence was present, and the retained reads were trimmed to 150 nt and grouped according to their 12-nt molecular barcodes. Within each barcode group, reads were sub-clustered at a 15% Levenshtein threshold, and quality-weighted consensus sequences were built per RNA molecule. Non-functional sequences were discarded, and so were lower-count sequences lying one edit away from another sequence. Barcode sub-clusters with fewer than 20% of the maximum read count were removed, based on fitting two negative binomial distributions. TCRdb trimmed the raw reads at Q25, called clones with MiXCR and kept productive beta chains. All rows with the same CDR3 protein become a single entry with the most common DNA and genes. The V and J calls, along with clone size, are taken from TCRdb and not from the paper's own processing. Across this sample there are about half a million distinct CDR3 sequences, with roughly a fifth seen only once. The ten top clones hold 0.7% to 1% of the sample.

In this sample, this clonotype turned up many times. Its antigen is not yet known. No qualities accompany the bases; no much larger clone lies one base away. Sequencing used naive CD8+ T cells from blood, with Jurkat cell RNA spiked in. This specimen's cell subset or site label, per the study, means: FACS-sorted CD8+CD4-CCR7+CD45RA+ naive T cells. This TCR was sampled from a human donor in good health. Some libraries in this study had Jurkat cell RNA spiked in. The rearranged segments are TRBV24-1 and TRBJ1-5; TRBD1 is perhaps the D gene, given 6 matching bases. The bases are TGTGCCACCAGTGATACAGGGCTGGGGGATCAGCCCCAGCATTTT. Its protein product is CATSDTGLGDQPQHF.